This T cell receptor beta chain emerged from a study of T-cell memory formation after mild COVID-19. Looking at the study overall: TCR clusters were largely donor specific. Study results and limitations: Memory sampled before infection contained some responding clones, suggesting cross-reactive memory joined. Balance between CD4 and CD8 was seen in clones contracting day 15 to 85, and a CD4+ lean was seen in later expanders.

Germline V gene lookup returns CDR1 SQVTM and CDR2 ANQGSEA. This CDR3 has 14 amino acids. The junction had 5 bases not matched to a gene; V was cut back by 3 bases and J by 2 bases. TCRdb re-called the 5' RACE reads through MiXCR, storing one row per CDR3 protein. The sample gives a few hundred thousand distinct CDR3 sequences, approximately 9% of which show up once; approximately 20% is in the top ten. This clonotype occurred many times. The antigen is not known. This clonotype originated in a man in his late teens or twenties who had mild COVID-19 (a few samples of this study predate the infection). Cell type and time point are not known. This chain links TRBV29-1 with TRBJ2-7; 9 bases fit TRBD1. The sample comprised PBMCs or a T cell subset sorted from them (not recorded which). The CDR3 nucleotides read TGCAGCGTTGAGGCCGGGACAGGGACCTACGAGCAGTACTTC. Protein sequence: CSVEAGTGTYEQYF.